This paragraph covers one T cell receptor beta chain sequence. Its specificity is unknown. This sample was included in a study of cytomegalovirus exposure and HLA in healthy donors. On the study more broadly: The use of the same platform for the 90 to 150 validation repertoires and the roughly 680 first-cohort repertoires was reported by a later analysis.

The approximately 120-subject validation cohort, separate from the approximately 640-subject first cohort, included the donors. Study-wide points: Within the approximately 120 validation repertoires, first-cohort TCR clusters tended to co-occur, according to a later analysis. Researchers reported that a few CMV-associated chains were confirmed in vitro as CMV antigen-specific.

Germline V CDR1 and CDR2: MNHEY, SMNVEV (reference sequence). The CDR3 is 15 residues long. V lost 5 bases to trimming and J lost 1 base; unmatched junction nucleotides: 5. Measured with immunoSEQ multiplex PCR; TCRdb has only the in-frame clones, and not every one. The sample holds around 190,000 clones, approximately 86% seen once. The sample comprised PBMCs. The V and J genes are TRBV27 and TRBJ2-7; 10 bases map to TRBD1. The source is a man aged 25-45 years in good health and CMV-seropositive. The CDR3 protein is CASSALGQGSYEQYF. The CDR3 DNA reads as TGTGCCAGCAGTGCCCTGGGACAGGGGTCCTACGAGCAGTACTTC.